This T cell receptor (beta chain) appears in the sequencing data of a study of blood T cell repertoires in COVID-19. As for the study in general: There were acute and convalescent COVID-19 samples, and they came from the United States, Italy and Spain.

TCRdb's copy holds only in-frame clones and misses some; the assay was immunoSEQ multiplex PCR. The sample records approximately 280,000 clones, 75% to 90% being singletons. Germline trimming cut 3 bases from V and 4 bases from J; bases unmatched to any gene: 10. CDR3 length equals 16 residues. Looked up from germline, CDR1 is SGDLS and CDR2 is YYNGEE. Input material: peripheral blood. This clonotype originated in a woman in her sixties with acute or convalescent COVID-19. The gene calls are TRBV9 and TRBJ1-2; 9 nucleotides match TRBD1. The CDR3 bases are TGTGCCAGCAGCGCCCAGCGGGGACAGGGCATCTATGGCTACACCTTC. It encodes CASSAQRGQGIYGYTF.